The 6 T cell receptor beta chains reported below all come from one sample, sequenced in a study of OX40 agonist ivuxolimab in advanced cancers. Assay: immunoSEQ multiplex PCR; the TCRdb copy retains only in-frame clones and omits some. The data contain about 75,000 clones, approximately 86% of them singletons. The material was CD4+ or CD8+ T cells sorted from blood, obtained in a trial of the OX40 agonist ivuxolimab. Receptors were obtained from an adult with an advanced solid tumor such as melanoma, head and neck, liver or kidney cancer.

This chain links TRBV7-8 with TRBJ2-7; TRBD1 agrees at 7 bases. J lost 4 bases, V lost 4 bases, and 4 bases had no gene match. The CDR3 length is 13 residues. Germline CDR1 reads SGHVS; CDR2 reads FQNEAQ. Here the CDR3 DNA reads TGTGCCAGCAGCTCAACAGGGGTATACGAGCAGTACTTC. Translation: CASSSTGVYEQYF. Complete variable domain (other parts from reference TRBV7-8 and TRBJ2-7): GAGVSQSPRYKVAKRGQDVALRCDPISGHVSLFWYQQALGQGPEFLTYFQNEAQLDKSGLPSDRFFAERPEGSVSTLKIQRTQQEDSAVYLCASSSTGVYEQYFGPGTRLTVT.

This rearrangement joins TRBV7-2 to TRBJ1-3; 10 positions agree with TRBD1. The CDR3 is made up of 15 amino acids. Germline lookup yields CDR1 SGHTA and CDR2 FQGNSA. After removal of 1 base from V and 4 bases from J, the junction contained 1 base not matched to a gene. This chain's CDR3 is CASSLGGQGGNTIYF. DNA for the CDR3: TGTGCCAGCAGCTTAGGGGGACAGGGGGGAAACACCATATATTTT.

J is TRBJ2-5 and V is TRBV27; 9 bases fit TRBD2. Per the germline V gene, CDR1 is MNHEY and CDR2 is SMNVEV (reference sequence). This CDR3 region has 15 residues. The V segment lost 4 bases and the J segment 5 bases; nucleotides outside the gene matches: 8. The CDR3 reads CASSYNSGRSETQYF. CDR3 sequence (DNA): TGTGCCAGCAGTTACAATAGCGGGAGAAGTGAGACCCAGTACTTC.

V is TRBV5-1 and J is TRBJ2-1; TRBD2 matches 9 bases. The V segment lost 4 bases and the J segment 2 bases; nucleotides outside the gene matches: 7. The germline CDR1 and CDR2 sequences are SGHRS and YFSETQ. The CDR3 covers 16 residues. DNA for the CDR3: TGCGCCAGCAGCCTTAGCGGGAGTGGCACCTACAATGAGCAGTTCTTC. Residues: CASSLSGSGTYNEQFF. Full variable domain (rest looked up from reference TRBV5-1 and TRBJ2-1): KAGVTQTPRYLIKTRGQQVTLSCSPISGHRSVSWYQQTPGQGLQFLFEYFSETQRNKGNFPGRFSGRQFSNSRSEMNVSTLELGDSALYLCASSLSGSGTYNEQFFGPGTRLTVL.

The J gene is TRBJ2-5, the V gene TRBV10-2, with a tentative D call TRBD1 (6 bases). The CDR3 is 12 residues long. The germline V gene has CDR1 WSHSY and CDR2 SAAADI. With 10 bases removed from V and 5 bases from J, the gap between germline ends came to 14 bases. The CDR3 DNA follows: TGCGCCACCCAACAGGGATGGGAGACCCAGTACTTC. Encoded protein: CATQQGWETQYF.

With respect to this clone: Sequence at one end of the junction differs from germline and may be a read error. This sequence joins TRBV5-4 and TRBJ2-2; perhaps TRBD2 as D (5 bases). CDR3 length: 14 amino acids. Germline loops: CDR1 SGHNT, CDR2 YYREEE (reference sequence). CDR3 in DNA: TGTGCCAGCAGCTTGGAGGGAACAGTCGGGGAGCTGCTTTTT. Its translation: CASSLEGTVGELLF.